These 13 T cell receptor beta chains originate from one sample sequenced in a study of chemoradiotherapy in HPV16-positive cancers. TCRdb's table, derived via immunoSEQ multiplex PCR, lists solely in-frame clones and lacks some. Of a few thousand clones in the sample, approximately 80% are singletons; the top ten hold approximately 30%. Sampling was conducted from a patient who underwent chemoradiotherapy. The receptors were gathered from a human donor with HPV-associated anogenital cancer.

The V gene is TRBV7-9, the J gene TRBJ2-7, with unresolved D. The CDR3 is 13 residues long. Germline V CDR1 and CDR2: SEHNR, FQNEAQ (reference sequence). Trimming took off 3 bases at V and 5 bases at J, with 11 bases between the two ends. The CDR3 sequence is CASSFSPANEQYF. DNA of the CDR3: TGTGCCAGCAGCTTTTCTCCTGCCAACGAGCAGTACTTC.

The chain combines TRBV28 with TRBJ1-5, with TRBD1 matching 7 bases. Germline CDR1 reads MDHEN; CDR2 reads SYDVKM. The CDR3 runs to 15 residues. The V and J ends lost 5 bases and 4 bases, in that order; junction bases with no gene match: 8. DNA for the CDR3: TGTGCCAGCAGTCAACCGGGACAGTTGAATCAGCCCCAGCATTTT. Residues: CASSQPGQLNQPQHF. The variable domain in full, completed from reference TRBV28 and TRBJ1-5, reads DVKVTQSSRYLVKRTGEKVFLECVQDMDHENMFWYRQDPGLGLRLIYFSYDVKMKEKGDIPEGYSVSREKKERFSLILESASTNQTSMYLCASSQPGQLNQPQHFGDGTRLSIL.

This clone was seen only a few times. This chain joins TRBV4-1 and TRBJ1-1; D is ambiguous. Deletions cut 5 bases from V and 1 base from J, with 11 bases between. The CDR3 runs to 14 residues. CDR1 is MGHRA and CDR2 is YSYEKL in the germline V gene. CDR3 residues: CASSGRGPNTEAFF. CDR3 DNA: TGCGCCAGCAGCGGGCGCGGGCCGAACACTGAAGCTTTCTTT.

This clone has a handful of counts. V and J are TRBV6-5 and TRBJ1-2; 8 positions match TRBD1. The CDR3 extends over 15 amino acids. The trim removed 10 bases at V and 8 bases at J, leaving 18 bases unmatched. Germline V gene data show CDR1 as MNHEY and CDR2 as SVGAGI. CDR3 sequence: CATLRARWTGQGYTF. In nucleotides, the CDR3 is TGTGCCACCCTAAGAGCCCGTTGGACAGGGCAAGGCTACACCTTC.

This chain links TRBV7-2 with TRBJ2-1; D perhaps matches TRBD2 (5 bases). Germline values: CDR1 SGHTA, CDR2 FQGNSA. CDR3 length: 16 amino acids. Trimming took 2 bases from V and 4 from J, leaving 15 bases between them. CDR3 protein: CASSLLGGPPYNEQFF. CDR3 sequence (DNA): TGTGCCAGCAGCTTACTCGGCGGGCCGCCTTACAATGAGCAGTTCTTC.

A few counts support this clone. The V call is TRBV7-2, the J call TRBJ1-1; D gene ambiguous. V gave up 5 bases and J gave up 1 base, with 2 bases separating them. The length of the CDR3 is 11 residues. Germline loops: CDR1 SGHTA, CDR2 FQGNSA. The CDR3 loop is CASSQNTEAFF. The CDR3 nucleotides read TGTGCCAGCAGCCAGAACACTGAAGCTTTCTTT.

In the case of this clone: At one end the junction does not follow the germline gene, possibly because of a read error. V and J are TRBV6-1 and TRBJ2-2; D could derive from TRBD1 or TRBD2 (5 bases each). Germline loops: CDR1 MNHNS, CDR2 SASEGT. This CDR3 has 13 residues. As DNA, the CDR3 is TGTGCCGGCAGGGAACGAGGGCGGGCGGAGCTGTTTTTT. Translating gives CAGRERGRAELFF.

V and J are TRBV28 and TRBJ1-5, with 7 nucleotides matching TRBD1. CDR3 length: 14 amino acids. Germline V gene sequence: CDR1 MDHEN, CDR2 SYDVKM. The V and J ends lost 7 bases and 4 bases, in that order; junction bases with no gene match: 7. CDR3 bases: TGTGCCAGCAACCCGACAGGGCTGAATCAGCCCCAGCATTTT. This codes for CASNPTGLNQPQHF.

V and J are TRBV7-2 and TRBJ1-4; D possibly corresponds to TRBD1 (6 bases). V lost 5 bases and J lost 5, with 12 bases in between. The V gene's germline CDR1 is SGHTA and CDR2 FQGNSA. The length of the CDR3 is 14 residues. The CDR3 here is CASSLQGGNEKLFF. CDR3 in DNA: TGTGCCAGCAGCCTTCAAGGGGGGAATGAAAAACTGTTTTTT.

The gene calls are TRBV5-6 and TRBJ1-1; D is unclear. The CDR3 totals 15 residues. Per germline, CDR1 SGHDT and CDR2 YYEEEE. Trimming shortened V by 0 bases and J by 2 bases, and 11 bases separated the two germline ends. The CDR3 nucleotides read TGTGCCAGCAGCTTGGGTTGGCAGGCAAACACTGAAGCTTTCTTT. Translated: CASSLGWQANTEAFF. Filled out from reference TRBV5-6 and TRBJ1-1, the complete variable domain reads DAGVTQSPTHLIKTRGQQVTLRCSPKSGHDTVSWYQQALGQGPQFIFQYYEEEERQRGNFPDRFSGHQFPNYSSELNVNALLLGDSALYLCASSLGWQANTEAFFGQGTRLTVV.

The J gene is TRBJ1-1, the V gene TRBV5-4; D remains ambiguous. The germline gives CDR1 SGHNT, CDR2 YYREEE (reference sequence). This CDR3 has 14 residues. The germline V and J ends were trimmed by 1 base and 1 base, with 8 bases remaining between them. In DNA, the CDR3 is TGTGCCAGCAGCTTGCAGATCACGAACACTGAAGCTTTCTTT. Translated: CASSLQITNTEAFF.

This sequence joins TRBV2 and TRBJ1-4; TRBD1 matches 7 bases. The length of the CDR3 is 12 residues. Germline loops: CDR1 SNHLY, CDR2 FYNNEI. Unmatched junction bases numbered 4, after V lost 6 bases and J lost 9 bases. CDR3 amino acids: CASRSTGKKLFF. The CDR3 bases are TGTGCCAGCAGATCGACAGGGAAAAAACTGTTTTTT. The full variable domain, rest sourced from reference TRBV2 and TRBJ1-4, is EPEVTQTPSHQVTQMGQEVILRCVPISNHLYFYWYRQILGQKVEFLVSFYNNEISEKSEIFDDQFSVERPDGSNFTLKIRSTKLEDSAMYFCASRSTGKKLFFGSGTQLSVL.

The CDR3 protein is CAWSVRGLQETQYF. The CDR3 nucleotides read TGTGCCTGGAGTGTCAGGGGGCTGCAGGAGACCCAGTACTTC. This rearrangement joins TRBV30 to TRBJ2-5, with 8 bases fitting TRBD1. CDR1 is GTSNPN and CDR2 is SVGIG in the germline V gene (reference sequence). CDR3 size: 14 residues. With V trimmed by 0 bases and J by 5 bases, 5 bases remained unmatched.